A single sample gave rise to the 23 T cell receptor beta chains below, sequenced in a study of cytomegalovirus exposure and HLA in healthy donors (dated by TCRdb to 2017 to 2019). Library creation used the immunoSEQ multiplex PCR assay. For the multiplex PCR, a mixture combining 60 forward primers for TCR Vbeta segments and 13 reverse primers for TCR Jbeta segments was used. Drawn from immuneACCESS, this table holds only the in-frame rearrangements with V and J called that TCRdb kept. Clones are partly lost; checked studies trace under half to an unresolved V gene and leave the rest unexplained. For this sample the table gives about 130,000 clones, of which 78% were detected only once. Jointly, the top ten make up roughly a tenth of the sample. Sequences were obtained from PBMCs. The receptors derive from a man aged 30 to 45 in good health and CMV-seropositive.

The chain links TRBV7-2 to TRBJ2-3; 8 bases line up with TRBD2. The CDR3 spans 15 residues. V was clipped by 5 bases and J by 4 bases; unmatched bases: 8. CDR1 is SGHTA and CDR2 is FQGNSA in the germline V gene. The CDR3: CASSLWSGRPDTQYF. The CDR3 coding sequence is TGTGCCAGCAGCCTTTGGAGCGGGAGACCAGATACGCAGTATTTT.

This clone showed up just once. This chain uses TRBV4-3 with TRBJ2-7, with a tentative D call TRBD2 (5 bases). The germline gives CDR1 LGHNA, CDR2 YSLEER. The CDR3 contains 15 residues. The V gene lost 0 bases and the J gene lost 3 bases, with 12 bases spanning the gap. CDR3 region: CASSQDGEGYYEQYF. CDR3 DNA: TGCGCCAGCAGCCAAGATGGAGAGGGTTACTACGAGCAGTACTTC.

The V and J genes are TRBV5-1 and TRBJ1-2, with D unclear. Trimming took off 1 base at V and 7 bases at J, with 17 bases between the two ends. The germline V gene encodes CDR1 SGHRS and CDR2 YFSETQ. CDR3 length: 15 amino acids. The CDR3 reads CASSLTSSLGLGYTF. For the CDR3, the DNA is TGCGCCAGCAGCTTGACGTCATCGCTTGGGCTTGGCTACACCTTC.

This clone has a single count. The J gene is TRBJ2-1, the V gene TRBV2; weak D call: TRBD1 (7 bases). Trimming took off 8 bases at V and 7 bases at J, with 18 bases between the two ends. From germline, CDR1 is SNHLY and CDR2 FYNNEI. CDR3 length: 14 residues. As DNA, the CDR3 is TGTGCCAGCGGGGGTCCAGGGGGGAGGAATGAGCAGTTCTTC. Encoded protein: CASGGPGGRNEQFF.

The rearrangement links TRBV7-8 to TRBJ1-1; 7 bases map to TRBD1. CDR3 length equals 12 residues. With V trimmed by 6 bases and J by 7 bases, 5 bases remained unmatched. The germline V gene encodes CDR1 SGHVS and CDR2 FQNEAQ. The CDR3 is CASRRGDSEAFF. The CDR3 DNA follows: TGTGCCAGCAGACGAGGGGACAGTGAAGCTTTCTTT.

J is TRBJ2-7 and V is TRBV27, with a weak D call TRBD2 (5 bases). CDR1 and CDR2 from the germline V gene are MNHEY and SMNVEV (reference sequence). This CDR3 spans 15 amino acids. V shed 0 bases and J shed 10 bases, with 19 bases lying between them. Written as DNA, the CDR3 is TGTGCCAGCAGTTTATCCGGCGGGTGGGCCTCTTCACAGTACTTC. Amino acid sequence: CASSLSGGWASSQYF.

J is TRBJ2-2 and V is TRBV1; whether TRBD2, the table's D call, matches the DNA was not checked. TRBV1 is a recognized pseudogene. This CDR3 region has 16 residues. The CDR3: CTSSQDVGSLTGELFF. The CDR3 DNA reads TGCACCAGCAGCCAAGATGTCGGGAGCCTCACCGGGGAGCTGTTTTTT.

The chain joins TRBV5-1 to TRBJ2-1; unclear D gene. V shed 3 bases and J shed 8 bases, with 18 bases lying between them. CDR3 length: 15 residues. Germline-derived CDR1 and CDR2 are SGHRS and YFSETQ. CDR3 bases: TGCGCCAGCAGCTCCCGGGTCGGCCACGGCGATGAGCAGTTCTTC. It yields the protein CASSSRVGHGDEQFF.

This clone was seen a few times. V is TRBV10-3 and J is TRBJ1-3; perhaps TRBD1 as D (5 bases). Germline values: CDR1 ENHRY, CDR2 SYGVKD. The CDR3 loop spans 16 amino acids. Trimming pared 3 bases from V and 0 bases from J, leaving 12 bases between. CDR3 bases: TGTGCCATCAGTGACCTGGAAAGGGGCTCTGGAAACACCATATATTTT. Its translation is CAISDLERGSGNTIYF.

There are a few counts of this clone. The chain employs TRBV30 and TRBJ2-1; 8 bases are shared with TRBD1. Trimming removed 0 bases from V and 7 bases from J; junction bases left unmatched: 5. Per the germline V gene, CDR1 is GTSNPN and CDR2 is SVGIG (reference sequence). The CDR3 length is 14 residues. CDR3 loop: CAWSVLGTGNEQFF. In DNA, the CDR3 is TGTGCCTGGAGTGTACTCGGGACAGGAAATGAGCAGTTCTTC.

The rearrangement links TRBV7-6 to TRBJ2-1, with 7 nucleotides matching TRBD2. V shed 3 bases and J 4 bases; nucleotides not matched to a gene: 6. The CDR3 has 15 residues. CDR1 and CDR2 (germline): SGHVS, FNYEAQ. The CDR3 protein is CASSLGGSGYNEQFF. The CDR3 region has the DNA TGTGCCAGCAGCTTGGGCGGGAGTGGATACAATGAGCAGTTCTTC. Together with reference TRBV7-6 and TRBJ2-1, the CDR3 gives the full variable domain: GAGVSQSPRYKVTKRGQDVALRCDPISGHVSLYWYRQALGQGPEFLTYFNYEAQQDKSGLPNDRFSAERPEGSISTLTIQRTEQRDSAMYRCASSLGGSGYNEQFFGPGTRLTVL.

About this clone itself: Distinct nucleotide sequences in the sample also encode this CDR3. V and J are TRBV5-5 and TRBJ2-7; 13 bases agree with TRBD2. The CDR3 totals 15 residues. The V and J ends lost 5 bases and 0 bases, in that order; junction bases with no gene match: 2. CDR1 SGHKS and CDR2 YYEKEE come from the germline V gene (reference sequence). The CDR3: CASSWTSGSSYEQYF. The CDR3 region has the DNA TGTGCCAGCAGTTGGACTAGCGGGAGCTCCTACGAGCAGTACTTC.

The genes are TRBV9 and TRBJ2-1, with 7 positions matching TRBD2. Germline values: CDR1 SGDLS, CDR2 YYNGEE. CDR3 size: 16 residues. Unmatched junction bases numbered 11, after V lost 2 bases and J lost 6 bases. CDR3 nucleotide sequence: TGTGCCAGCAGCGTGGGGGGAGGGACCGCTAGCAATGAGCAGTTCTTC. Amino acids: CASSVGGGTASNEQFF.

The chain couples TRBV2 to TRBJ1-5; D call uncertain. CDR1 is SNHLY and CDR2 is FYNNEI in the germline V gene. The V and J ends lost 1 base and 1 base respectively, with 8 bases between them. There are 15 residues in the CDR3. The CDR3, as DNA: TGTGCCAGCAGTGAAGGGCGGGAAAGCAATCAGCCCCAGCATTTT. Its translation: CASSEGRESNQPQHF.

The chain joins TRBV28 to TRBJ1-4; 8 nucleotides line up with TRBD1. V was clipped by 4 bases and J by 5 bases; unmatched bases: 6. The CDR3 length is 15 residues. Germline V gene data show CDR1 as MDHEN and CDR2 as SYDVKM. This CDR3 is CASSYRTGWNEKLFF. DNA for the CDR3: TGTGCCAGCAGTTATCGGACAGGGTGGAATGAAAAACTGTTTTTT.

This rearrangement joins TRBV10-2 to TRBJ1-2, with 9 bases identical to TRBD1. This CDR3 is built from 17 residues. The V gene end was trimmed by 7 bases and the J gene end by 5 bases; junction bases not matched to a gene: 17. Germline CDR1 WSHSY, CDR2 SAAADI. Written as DNA, the CDR3 is TGCGCCAGCATCTTCGTCGGGACAGGGCCTACTTGGTATGGCTACACCTTC. Translated, it gives CASIFVGTGPTWYGYTF.

The CDR3, as DNA: TGTGCCAGCCGGGGGCAGGGGGCAGGAGGAAACGAGCAGTACTTC. Residues: CASRGQGAGGNEQYF. This chain links TRBV7-2 with TRBJ2-7, with 8 bases identical to TRBD1. J gave up 5 bases and V 8 bases, and 14 bases lay outside the gene matches. CDR3 length equals 15 residues. CDR1 and CDR2 (germline): SGHTA, FQGNSA.

As concerns this clone: Germline is not matched at one junction end, which may reflect a read error. V and J are TRBV2 and TRBJ1-1; tentatively, D is TRBD1 (5 bases). Germline values: CDR1 SNHLY, CDR2 FYNNEI. CDR3 length: 14 residues. CDR3 protein: CTSSHSQGNTEAFF. The CDR3, as DNA: TGTACCAGCAGCCACTCCCAGGGGAACACTGAAGCTTTCTTT. Combining the CDR3 with reference TRBV2 and TRBJ1-1 gives the whole variable domain EPEVTQTPSHQVTQMGQEVILRCVPISNHLYFYWYRQILGQKVEFLVSFYNNEISEKSEIFDDQFSVERPDGSNFTLKIRSTKLEDSAMYFCTSSHSQGNTEAFFGQGTRLTVV.

The chain uses TRBV29-1 and TRBJ2-3; D is uncertain. The germline CDR1 and CDR2 sequences are SQVTM and ANQGSEA. The CDR3 extends over 14 amino acids. V gave up 4 bases and J gave up 0 bases, with 11 bases separating them. The CDR3: CSVVIDSSTDTQYF. DNA of the CDR3: TGCAGCGTTGTTATAGACTCAAGCACAGATACGCAGTATTTT.

The chain carries TRBV11-3 and TRBJ1-1; D not resolved. This CDR3 is built from 13 residues. V was shortened by 0 bases and J by 4 bases, with 6 bases between the two germline ends. CDR1 and CDR2 from the germline V gene are SGHNT and YENEEA. The CDR3 DNA follows: TGTGCCAGCAGCTTAGATACGGTCACTGAAGCTTTCTTT. Protein: CASSLDTVTEAFF.

This chain links TRBV2 with TRBJ2-1; 12 positions match TRBD2. The ends lost 7 bases at V and 6 bases at J; junction bases unmatched: 7. Germline CDR1 SNHLY, CDR2 FYNNEI. This CDR3 contains 15 residues. The CDR3 nucleotides read TGTGCCAGCACCCAACTAGCGGGAGGAGGCAATGAGCAGTTCTTC. Protein: CASTQLAGGGNEQFF.

This chain uses TRBV25-1 with TRBJ2-2; D remains ambiguous. Germline CDR1 MGHDK, CDR2 SYGVNS. This CDR3 has 13 amino acids. Trimming pared 6 bases from V and 5 bases from J, leaving 10 bases between. Written as DNA, the CDR3 is TGTGCCAGCAGCCGAGCTCGGACCGGGGAGCTGTTTTTT. Translation gives CASSRARTGELFF.

This rearrangement joins TRBV19 to TRBJ1-2; 7 positions agree with TRBD1. The V and J ends lost 9 bases and 1 base, in that order; junction bases with no gene match: 5. The length of the CDR3 is 13 residues. Germline CDR1 and CDR2: LNHDA and SQIVND (reference sequence). The CDR3 reads CASTRDSNYGYTF. The DNA for the CDR3 is TGTGCCAGCACCCGGGACAGTAACTATGGCTACACCTTC.